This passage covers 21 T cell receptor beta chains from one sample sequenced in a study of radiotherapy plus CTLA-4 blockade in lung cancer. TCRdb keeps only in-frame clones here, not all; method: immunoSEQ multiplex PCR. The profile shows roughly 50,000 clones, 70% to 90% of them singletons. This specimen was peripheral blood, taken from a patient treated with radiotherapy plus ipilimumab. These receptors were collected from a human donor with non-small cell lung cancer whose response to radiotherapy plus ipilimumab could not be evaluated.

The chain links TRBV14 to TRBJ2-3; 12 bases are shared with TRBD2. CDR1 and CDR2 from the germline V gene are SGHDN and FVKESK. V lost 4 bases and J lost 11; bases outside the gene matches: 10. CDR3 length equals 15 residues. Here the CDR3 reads CASSRGTSGHEKQYF. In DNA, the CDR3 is TGTGCCAGCAGCCGTGGGACTAGCGGGCACGAGAAGCAGTATTTT.

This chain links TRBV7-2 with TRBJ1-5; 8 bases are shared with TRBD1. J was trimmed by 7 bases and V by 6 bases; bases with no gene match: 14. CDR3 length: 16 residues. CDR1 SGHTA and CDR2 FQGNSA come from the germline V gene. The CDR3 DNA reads TGTGCCAGCAGTCCAGACAGGGGCGGCGCAGGCCAGCCCCAGCATTTT. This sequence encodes CASSPDRGGAGQPQHF.

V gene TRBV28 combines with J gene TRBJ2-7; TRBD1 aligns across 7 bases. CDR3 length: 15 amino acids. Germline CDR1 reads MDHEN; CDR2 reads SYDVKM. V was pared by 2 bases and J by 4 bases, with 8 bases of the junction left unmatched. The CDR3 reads CASSLPRGQTYEQYF. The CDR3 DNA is TGTGCCAGCAGTTTACCCCGGGGACAGACTTACGAGCAGTACTTC.

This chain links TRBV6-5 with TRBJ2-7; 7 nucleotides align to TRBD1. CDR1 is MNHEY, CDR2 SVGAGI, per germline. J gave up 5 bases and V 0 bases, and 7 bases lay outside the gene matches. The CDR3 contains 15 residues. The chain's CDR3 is CASSYSKQGENEQYF. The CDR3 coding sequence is TGTGCCAGCAGTTACTCGAAGCAGGGGGAAAACGAGCAGTACTTC.

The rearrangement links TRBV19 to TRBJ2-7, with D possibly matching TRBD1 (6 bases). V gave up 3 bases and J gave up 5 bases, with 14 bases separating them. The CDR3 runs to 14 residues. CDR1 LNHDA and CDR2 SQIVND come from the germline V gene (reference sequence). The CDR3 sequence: CASSIRGITDEQYF. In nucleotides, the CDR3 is TGTGCCAGTAGTATCAGGGGTATAACGGACGAGCAGTACTTC.

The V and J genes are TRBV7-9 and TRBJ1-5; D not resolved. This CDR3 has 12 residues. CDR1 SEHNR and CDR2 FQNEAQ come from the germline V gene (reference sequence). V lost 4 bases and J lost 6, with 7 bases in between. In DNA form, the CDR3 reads TGTGCCAGCAGCTCCTCGGGTCAGCCCCAGCATTTT. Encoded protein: CASSSSGQPQHF. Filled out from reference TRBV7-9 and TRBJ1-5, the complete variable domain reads DTGVSQNPRHKITKRGQNVTFRCDPISEHNRLYWYRQTLGQGPEFLTYFQNEAQLEKSRLLSDRFSAERPKGSFSTLEIQRTEQGDSAMYLCASSSSGQPQHFGDGTRLSIL.

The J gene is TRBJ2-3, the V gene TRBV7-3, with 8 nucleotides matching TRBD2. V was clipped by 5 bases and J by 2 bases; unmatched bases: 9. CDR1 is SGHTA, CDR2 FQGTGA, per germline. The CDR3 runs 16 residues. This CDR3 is CASSVGTSQTTDTQYF. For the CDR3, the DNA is TGTGCCAGCAGCGTTGGGACTAGTCAAACCACAGATACGCAGTATTTT.

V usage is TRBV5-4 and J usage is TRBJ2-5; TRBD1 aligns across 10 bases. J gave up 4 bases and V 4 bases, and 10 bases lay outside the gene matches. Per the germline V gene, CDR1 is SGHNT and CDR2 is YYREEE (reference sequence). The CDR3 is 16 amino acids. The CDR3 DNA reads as TGTGCCAGCAGCGGGGGGGCGGGACAGGGGTTAGAGACCCAGTACTTC. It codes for CASSGGAGQGLETQYF.

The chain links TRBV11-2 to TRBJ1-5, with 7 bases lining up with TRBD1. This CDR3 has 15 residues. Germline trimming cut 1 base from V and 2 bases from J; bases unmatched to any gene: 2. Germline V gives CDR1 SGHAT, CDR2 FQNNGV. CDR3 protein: CASSLGQGRNQPQHF. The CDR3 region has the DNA TGTGCCAGCAGCTTAGGACAGGGACGCAATCAGCCCCAGCATTTT. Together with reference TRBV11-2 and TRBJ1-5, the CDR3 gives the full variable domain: EAGVAQSPRYKIIEKRQSVAFWCNPISGHATLYWYQQILGQGPKLLIQFQNNGVVDDSQLPKDRFSAERLKGVDSTLKIQPAKLEDSAVYLCASSLGQGRNQPQHFGDGTRLSIL.

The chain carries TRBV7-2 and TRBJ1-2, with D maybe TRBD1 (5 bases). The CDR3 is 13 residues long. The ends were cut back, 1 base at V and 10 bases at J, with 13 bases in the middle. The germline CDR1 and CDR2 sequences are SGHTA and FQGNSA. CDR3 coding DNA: TGTGCCAGCAGCTTAGGCAGGGAGGATCTCTACACCTTC. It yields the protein CASSLGREDLYTF.

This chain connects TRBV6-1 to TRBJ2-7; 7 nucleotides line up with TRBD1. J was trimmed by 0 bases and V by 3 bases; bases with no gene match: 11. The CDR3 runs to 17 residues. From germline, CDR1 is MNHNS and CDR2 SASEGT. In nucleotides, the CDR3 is TGTGCCAGCAGTGACCTACGGACAGGTTACAGCTCCTACGAGCAGTACTTC. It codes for CASSDLRTGYSSYEQYF.

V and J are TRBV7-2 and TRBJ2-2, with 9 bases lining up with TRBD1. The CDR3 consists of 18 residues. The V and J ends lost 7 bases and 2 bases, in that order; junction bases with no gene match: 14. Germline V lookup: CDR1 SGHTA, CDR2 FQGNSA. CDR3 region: CASISTGPGQGNTGELFF. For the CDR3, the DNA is TGTGCCAGCATCTCTACAGGCCCGGGACAGGGTAACACCGGGGAGCTGTTTTTT.

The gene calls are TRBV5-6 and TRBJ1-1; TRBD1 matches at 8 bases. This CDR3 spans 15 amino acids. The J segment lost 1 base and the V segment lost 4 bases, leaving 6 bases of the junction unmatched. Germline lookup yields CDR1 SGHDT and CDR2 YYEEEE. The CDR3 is CASSRTGTWNTEAFF. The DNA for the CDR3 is TGTGCCAGCAGCCGGACAGGGACATGGAACACTGAAGCTTTCTTT.

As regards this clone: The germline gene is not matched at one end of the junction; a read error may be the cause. CDR3 sequence reads: CAWRFLGTGAF. CDR3 bases: TGTGCCTGGAGGTTCTTGGGGACAGGAGCTTTC. J is TRBJ1-2 and V is TRBV30; 8 positions agree with TRBD1. CDR1 is GTSNPN and CDR2 is SVGIG in the germline V gene (reference sequence). The CDR3 is 11 amino acids.

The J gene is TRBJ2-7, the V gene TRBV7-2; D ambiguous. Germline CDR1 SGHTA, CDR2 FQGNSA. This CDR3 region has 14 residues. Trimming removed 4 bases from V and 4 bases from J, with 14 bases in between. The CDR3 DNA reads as TGTGCCAGCAGCTCCCGCCGACTTGCTTACGAGCAGTACTTC. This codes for CASSSRRLAYEQYF.

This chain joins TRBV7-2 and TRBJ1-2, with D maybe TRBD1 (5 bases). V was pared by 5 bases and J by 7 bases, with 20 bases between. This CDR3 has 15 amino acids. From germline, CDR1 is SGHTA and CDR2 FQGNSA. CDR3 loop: CASSMPQWGGGGYTF. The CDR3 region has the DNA TGTGCCAGCAGCATGCCTCAGTGGGGGGGTGGTGGCTACACCTTC.

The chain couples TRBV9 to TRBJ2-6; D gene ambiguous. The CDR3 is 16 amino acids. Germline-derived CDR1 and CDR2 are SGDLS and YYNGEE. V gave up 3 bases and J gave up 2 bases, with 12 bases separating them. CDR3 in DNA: TGTGCCAGCAGCGCCCGGTTTATCCCTGGGGCCAACGTCCTGACTTTC. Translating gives CASSARFIPGANVLTF.

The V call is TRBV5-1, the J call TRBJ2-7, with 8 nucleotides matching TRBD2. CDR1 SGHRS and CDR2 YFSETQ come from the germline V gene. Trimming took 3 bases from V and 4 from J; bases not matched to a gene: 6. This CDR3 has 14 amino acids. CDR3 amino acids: CASSSYGTSYEQYF. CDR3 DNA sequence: TGCGCCAGCAGCTCGTACGGGACTAGTTACGAGCAGTACTTC.

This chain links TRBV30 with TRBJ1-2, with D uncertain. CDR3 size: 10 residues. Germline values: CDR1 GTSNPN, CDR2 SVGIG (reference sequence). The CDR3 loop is CAIYEAGYTF. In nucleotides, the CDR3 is TGTGCTATCTACGAGGCGGGCTACACCTTC.

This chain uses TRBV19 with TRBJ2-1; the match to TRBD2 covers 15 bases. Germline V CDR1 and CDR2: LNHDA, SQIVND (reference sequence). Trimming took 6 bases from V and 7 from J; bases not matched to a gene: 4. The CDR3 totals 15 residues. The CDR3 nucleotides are TGTGCCAGTAGCTTCGGACTAGCGGGAGGGAATGAGCAGTTCTTC. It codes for CASSFGLAGGNEQFF.

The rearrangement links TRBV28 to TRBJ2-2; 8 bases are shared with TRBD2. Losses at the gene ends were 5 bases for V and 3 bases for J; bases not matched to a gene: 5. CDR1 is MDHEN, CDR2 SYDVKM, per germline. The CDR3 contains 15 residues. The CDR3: CASSAGGVDTGELFF. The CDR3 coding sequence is TGTGCCAGCAGTGCCGGGGGGGTCGACACCGGGGAGCTGTTTTTT.